Described below is a single TCR beta chain sequence and its context. The antigen is unknown. These data are taken from a study of cytomegalovirus exposure and HLA in healthy donors. Study-wide results and limits: No immune exposure information besides CMV serostatus was available. Relative to equally common others, HLA-associated TCR beta chains showed greater clonal expansion in a later analysis.

13 Jbeta primers and 60 Vbeta primers were used for the PCR. The repertoire was sequenced with immunoSEQ multiplex PCR; TCRdb's copy has only in-frame clones and lacks some. The data show around 140,000 clones, with approximately 80% seen just once and roughly 1.9% held by the top ten. Losses at the gene ends were 5 bases for V and 3 bases for J; bases not matched to a gene: 1. The CDR3 totals 14 residues. Germline V lookup: CDR1 MNHEY, CDR2 SVGAGI. Material: PBMCs. V usage is TRBV6-5 and J usage is TRBJ2-1; 10 positions match TRBD1. The receptor's source is a man in his forties in good health and CMV-seronegative. Written as DNA, the CDR3 is TGTGCCAGCAGTCGGACAGGGGGCTACAATGAGCAGTTCTTC. Its translation: CASSRTGGYNEQFF.